This T cell receptor beta chain derives from a study of T cell responses to AZD1222 COVID-19 vaccine (TCRdb year 2021). Looking at the study overall: AZD1222 recipients whose second dose came at about 4 weeks and those whose second dose came at about 12 weeks were combined into one group, since spike-specific TCR depth and breadth did not differ between the two schedules. A total of under 250 trial participants underwent TCR sequencing, of whom about 210 had received two doses of AZD1222 and around 25 had received two doses of the MenACWY control vaccine. Trial participants were enrolled into age subgroups of 18-55, 56-69 and 70-plus years, which contained approximately 150, 30 and 60 TCR-sequenced participants, respectively.

Interpreted using the paper, the time point label stands for: baseline before first vaccination. Vaccinee samples came from UK trials COV001 and COV002, including a single-blind randomized controlled phase 2/3 trial of AZD1222 (ChAdOx1 nCoV-19) in healthy adults. For TCRbeta chain sequencing, PBMC samples were collected from trial participants at day 0 and at day 28 after the second dose. The CDR3 regions of human TCRbeta chains were analyzed by immunosequencing. The published analysis was carried out like this. TCRs in the repertoires were matched against a reference library of SARS-CoV-2-specific TCRs that had been generated with the MIRA antigen-specificity platform. Breadth was defined as the fraction of unique TCRs that were SARS-CoV-2-associated, and depth was defined as the fraction of total T cells that were SARS-CoV-2-associated. Using the MIRA data, each spike-specific TCR was assigned both to the spike region to which the TCR was reactive and to a CD4 or CD8 class. Log10-transformed breadth and depth values were compared by one-way ANOVA with Sidak's multiple comparisons tests. TCRdb obtained this table from immuneACCESS and retained in-frame rearrangements with V and J assigned. These tables miss some clones; where compared with another copy, unresolved V genes account for less than half of the shortfall, and the remainder is unexplained. For V, J and clone size, that table is used; D and trimming come from the DNA. Present in this sample are roughly 120,000 clones, about 89% of which were seen just once. Clones ranked in the top ten supply roughly 5.4% of the sample.

The CDR3 covers 14 residues, taking in both the cysteine and the phenylalanine. The kept DNA is CDR3 alone, 42 bases in frame from the first base. Trimmed from V: 11 bases; trimmed from J: 4 bases; junction bases lacking a gene match: 8. CDR1 ENHRY and CDR2 SYGVKD are derived from the germline V gene. Results and caveats for the whole study, not just this receptor: In the small 56-69-year group, the increase in depth fell short of significance, most likely because of low power. The whole spike protein was spanned by vaccine-associated CD4 TCRs, and dominant responses were seen in regions 160-218 and 743-854. Most participants were white British and females outnumbered males, and the authors suggested that clonal diversity may have been underestimated. Because no day 14 peak-response samples were available, repertoires were characterized only after the peak T cell response. Conclusions about previously exposed vaccinees are limited because only five or six AZD1222 recipients were SARS-CoV-2 seropositive at baseline. A significant rise in spike-specific TCR breadth and depth was observed after two AZD1222 doses relative to day 0 and relative to MenACWY recipients. Epitopes outside the regions mutated in the B.1.351 and B.1.1.7 variants were reportedly recognized by nearly half of the unique spike-specific TCRs.

Comment on this clone: The antigen this receptor binds is unknown. Base qualities are not recorded, but no much larger clone differs from it by a single base.

This sequence was found in an adult in good health. The source was peripheral blood, collected on day 0 of AZD1222 vaccination. Recombination connected TRBV10-3 to TRBJ2-2; 9 of the junction bases match TRBD1. The CDR3 sequence is CAHRGQGGTGELFF. In nucleotides, the sequence is TGTGCCCATAGGGGACAGGGCGGCACCGGGGAGCTGTTTTTT.